This T cell receptor beta chain was sequenced in a study of T-cell reconstitution after alpha-beta-depleted transplantation in children. The length of the CDR3 is 14 residues. V was trimmed by 4 bases and J by 0 bases, leaving 7 bases between them. During its preparation, the TCRbeta library received unique molecular identifiers. TCRdb re-analysed the PCR reads in MiXCR, keeping a single row per CDR3 protein. Of about 600,000 distinct CDR3 sequences listed, 10% are singletons. This clonotype was found a few times. The sequence was obtained from a human donor who donated a stem cell graft to a child with acute myeloid leukemia. The chain links TRBV12-3 or TRBV12-4 to TRBJ1-3; possible D gene TRBD1, 6 bases. The sequencing used PBMCs from the stem cell graft donor, collected from the stem cell graft. CDR3 residues: CASSSGASGNTIYF. The CDR3 region has the DNA TGTGCCAGCAGTTCAGGGGCCTCTGGAAACACCATATATTTT.